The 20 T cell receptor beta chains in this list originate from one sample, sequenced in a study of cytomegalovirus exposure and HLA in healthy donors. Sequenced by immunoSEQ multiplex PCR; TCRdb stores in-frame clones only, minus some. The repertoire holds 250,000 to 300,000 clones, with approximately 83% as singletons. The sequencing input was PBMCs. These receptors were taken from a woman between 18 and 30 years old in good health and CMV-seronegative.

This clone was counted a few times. CDR3 DNA: TGTGCCAGCAGTTACCGGGGTTATGAAGCTTTCTTT. It specifies CASSYRGYEAFF. V gene TRBV6-5 combines with J gene TRBJ1-1; D ambiguous. The length of the CDR3 is 12 residues. With 2 bases removed from V and 7 bases from J, the gap between germline ends came to 8 bases. Germline CDR1 reads MNHEY; CDR2 reads SVGAGI.

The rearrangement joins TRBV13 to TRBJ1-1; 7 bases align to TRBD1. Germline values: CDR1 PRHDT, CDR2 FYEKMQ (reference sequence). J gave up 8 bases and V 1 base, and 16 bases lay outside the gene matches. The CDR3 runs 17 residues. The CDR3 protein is CASSLVITLGPQGEAFF. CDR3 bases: TGTGCCAGCAGCTTAGTAATCACCCTCGGACCACAGGGGGAAGCTTTCTTT.

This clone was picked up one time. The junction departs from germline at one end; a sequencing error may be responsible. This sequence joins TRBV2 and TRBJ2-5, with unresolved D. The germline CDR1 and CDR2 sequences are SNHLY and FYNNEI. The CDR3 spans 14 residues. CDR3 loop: CASREGSHKETQYF. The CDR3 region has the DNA TGTGCCAGCAGGGAAGGCAGTCACAAAGAGACCCAGTACTTC.

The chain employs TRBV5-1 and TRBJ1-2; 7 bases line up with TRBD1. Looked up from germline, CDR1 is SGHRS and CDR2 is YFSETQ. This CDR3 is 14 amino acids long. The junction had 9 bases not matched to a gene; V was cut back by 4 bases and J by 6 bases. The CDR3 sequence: CASSPSTGYHGYTF. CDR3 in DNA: TGCGCCAGCAGCCCCTCGACAGGGTACCATGGCTACACCTTC.

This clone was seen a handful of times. The CDR3 region is CAWSVRSGTEAFF. Written as DNA, the CDR3 is TGTGCCTGGAGTGTTCGTTCCGGGACTGAAGCTTTCTTT. The chain combines TRBV30 with TRBJ1-1; D uncertain. V lost 0 bases, J lost 5 bases, and 10 bases lay in between. Germline V gives CDR1 GTSNPN, CDR2 SVGIG (reference sequence). This CDR3 contains 13 residues.

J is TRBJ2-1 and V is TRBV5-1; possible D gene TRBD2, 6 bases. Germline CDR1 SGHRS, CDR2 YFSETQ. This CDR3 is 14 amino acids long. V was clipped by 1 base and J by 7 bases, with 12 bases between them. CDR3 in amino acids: CASSLRRDGNEQFF. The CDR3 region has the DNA TGCGCCAGCAGCTTGAGGAGGGACGGTAATGAGCAGTTCTTC.

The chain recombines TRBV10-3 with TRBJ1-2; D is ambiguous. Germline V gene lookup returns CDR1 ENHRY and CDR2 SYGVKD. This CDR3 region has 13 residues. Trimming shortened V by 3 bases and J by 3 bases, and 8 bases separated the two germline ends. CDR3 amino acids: CAISDTRDYGYTF. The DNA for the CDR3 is TGTGCCATCAGTGACACGCGAGACTATGGCTACACCTTC.

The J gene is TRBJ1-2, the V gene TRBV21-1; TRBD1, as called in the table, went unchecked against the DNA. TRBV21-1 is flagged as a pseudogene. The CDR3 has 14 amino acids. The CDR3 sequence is CASTSGQRLYGYTF. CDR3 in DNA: TGTGCCAGCACCTCGGGACAGAGACTCTATGGCTACACCTTC.

Here the CDR3 reads CASGLGEGVYGYTF. The CDR3 bases are TGTGCCAGCGGTCTTGGGGAGGGGGTCTATGGCTACACCTTC. The gene calls are TRBV7-3 and TRBJ1-2, with D tentatively TRBD1 (6 bases). The germline V and J ends were trimmed by 8 bases and 4 bases, with 17 bases remaining between them. The CDR3 totals 14 residues. CDR1 and CDR2 (germline): SGHTA, FQGTGA.

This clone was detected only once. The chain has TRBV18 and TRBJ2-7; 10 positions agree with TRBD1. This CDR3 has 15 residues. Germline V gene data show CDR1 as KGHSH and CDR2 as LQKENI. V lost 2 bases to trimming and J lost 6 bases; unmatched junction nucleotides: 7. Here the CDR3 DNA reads TGTGCCAGCTCACCAACGACAGGGGGCCCGGGCGAGCAGTACTTC. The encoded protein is CASSPTTGGPGEQYF.

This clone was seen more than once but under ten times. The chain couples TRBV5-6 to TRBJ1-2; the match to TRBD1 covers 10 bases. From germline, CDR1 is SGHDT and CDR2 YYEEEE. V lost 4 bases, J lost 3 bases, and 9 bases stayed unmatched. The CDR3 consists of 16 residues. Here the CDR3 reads CASSQGGQGRYYGYTF. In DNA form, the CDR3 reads TGTGCCAGCAGCCAGGGGGGACAGGGGAGGTACTATGGCTACACCTTC.

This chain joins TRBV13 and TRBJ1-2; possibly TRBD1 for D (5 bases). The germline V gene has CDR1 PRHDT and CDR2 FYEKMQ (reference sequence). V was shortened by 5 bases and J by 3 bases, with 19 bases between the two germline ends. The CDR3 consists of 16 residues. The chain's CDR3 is CASSRLVGPFYYGYTF. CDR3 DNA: TGTGCCAGCAGCCGACTCGTGGGGCCATTCTACTATGGCTACACCTTC.

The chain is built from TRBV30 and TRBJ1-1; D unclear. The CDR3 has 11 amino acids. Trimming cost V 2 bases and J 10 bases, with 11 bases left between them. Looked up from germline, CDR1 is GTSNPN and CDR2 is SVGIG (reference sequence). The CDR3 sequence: CAWSSGRGAFF. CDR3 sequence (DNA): TGTGCCTGGAGTTCCGGTAGAGGAGCTTTCTTT.

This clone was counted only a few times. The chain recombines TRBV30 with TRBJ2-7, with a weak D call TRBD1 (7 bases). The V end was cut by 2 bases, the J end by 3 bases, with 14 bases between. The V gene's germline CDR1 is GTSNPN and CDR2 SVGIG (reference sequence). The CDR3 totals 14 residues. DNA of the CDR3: TGTGCCTGGAGTCTCTCCCAGGGGGGCTACGAGCAGTACTTC. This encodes CAWSLSQGGYEQYF.

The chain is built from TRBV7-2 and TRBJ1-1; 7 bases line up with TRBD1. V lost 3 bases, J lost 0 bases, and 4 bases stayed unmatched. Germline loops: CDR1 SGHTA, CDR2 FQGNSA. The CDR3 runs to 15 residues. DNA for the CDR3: TGTGCCAGCAGCTTCAAGGGGGCTTTGAACACTGAAGCTTTCTTT. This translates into CASSFKGALNTEAFF.

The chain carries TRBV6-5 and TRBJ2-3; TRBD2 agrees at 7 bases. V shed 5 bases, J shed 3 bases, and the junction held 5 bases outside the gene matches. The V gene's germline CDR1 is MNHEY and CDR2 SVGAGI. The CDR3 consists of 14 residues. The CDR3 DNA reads TGTGCCAGCAGTCCCCGGGAGGCGACAGATACGCAGTATTTT. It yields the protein CASSPREATDTQYF.

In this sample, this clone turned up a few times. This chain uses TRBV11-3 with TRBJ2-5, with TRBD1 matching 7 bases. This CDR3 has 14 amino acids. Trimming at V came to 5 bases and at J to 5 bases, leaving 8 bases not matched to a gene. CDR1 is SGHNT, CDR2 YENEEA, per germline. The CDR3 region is CASSVRQGPETQYF. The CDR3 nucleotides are TGTGCCAGCAGCGTGCGACAGGGACCCGAGACCCAGTACTTC.

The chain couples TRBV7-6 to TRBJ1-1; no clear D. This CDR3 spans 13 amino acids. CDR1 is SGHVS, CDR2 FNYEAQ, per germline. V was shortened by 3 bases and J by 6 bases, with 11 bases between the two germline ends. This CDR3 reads CASSFRGKAEAFF. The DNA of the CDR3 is TGTGCCAGCAGCTTCAGAGGGAAAGCTGAAGCTTTCTTT.

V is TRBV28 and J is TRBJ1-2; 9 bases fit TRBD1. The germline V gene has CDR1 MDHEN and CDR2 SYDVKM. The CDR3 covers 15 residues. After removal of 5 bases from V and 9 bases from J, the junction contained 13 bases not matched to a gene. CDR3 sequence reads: CASSPQKQGARSYTF. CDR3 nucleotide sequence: TGTGCCAGCAGTCCCCAGAAACAGGGGGCGAGGAGCTACACCTTC.

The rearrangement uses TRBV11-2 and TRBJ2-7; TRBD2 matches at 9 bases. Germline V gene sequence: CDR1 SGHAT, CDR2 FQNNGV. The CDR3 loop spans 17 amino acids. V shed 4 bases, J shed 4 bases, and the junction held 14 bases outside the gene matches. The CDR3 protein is CASSSRLVASGKYEQYF. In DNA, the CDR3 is TGTGCCAGCAGCTCCCGCCTAGTGGCTAGCGGGAAGTACGAGCAGTACTTC.